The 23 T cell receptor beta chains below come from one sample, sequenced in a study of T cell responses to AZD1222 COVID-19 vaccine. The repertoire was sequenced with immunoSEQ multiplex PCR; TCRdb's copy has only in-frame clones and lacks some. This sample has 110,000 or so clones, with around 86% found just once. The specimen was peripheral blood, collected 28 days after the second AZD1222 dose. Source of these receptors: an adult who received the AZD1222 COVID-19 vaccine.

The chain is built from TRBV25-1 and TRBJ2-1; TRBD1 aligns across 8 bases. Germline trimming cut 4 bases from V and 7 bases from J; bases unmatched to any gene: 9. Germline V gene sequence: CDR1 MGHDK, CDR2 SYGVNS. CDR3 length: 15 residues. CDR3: CASSVNRGNWNEQFF. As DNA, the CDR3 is TGTGCCAGCAGTGTCAACAGGGGGAATTGGAATGAGCAGTTCTTC.

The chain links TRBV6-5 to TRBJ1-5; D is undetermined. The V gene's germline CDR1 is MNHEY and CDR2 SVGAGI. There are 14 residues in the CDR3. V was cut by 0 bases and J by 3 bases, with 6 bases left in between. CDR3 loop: CASSYSRDNQPQHF. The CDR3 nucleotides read TGTGCCAGCAGTTACTCACGGGACAATCAGCCCCAGCATTTT.

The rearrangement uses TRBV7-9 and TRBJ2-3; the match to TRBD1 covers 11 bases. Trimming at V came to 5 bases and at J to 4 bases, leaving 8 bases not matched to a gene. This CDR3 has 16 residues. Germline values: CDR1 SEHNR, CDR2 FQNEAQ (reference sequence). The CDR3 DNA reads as TGTGCCAGCAGCCTCCTGGGACAGGGGGGCCCAGATACGCAGTATTTT. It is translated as CASSLLGQGGPDTQYF.

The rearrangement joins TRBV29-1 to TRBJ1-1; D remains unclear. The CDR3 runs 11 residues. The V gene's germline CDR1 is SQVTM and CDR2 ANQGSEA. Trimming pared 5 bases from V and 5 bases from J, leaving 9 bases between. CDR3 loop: CSVLGDTEAFF. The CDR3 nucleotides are TGCAGCGTTCTCGGGGATACTGAAGCTTTCTTT.

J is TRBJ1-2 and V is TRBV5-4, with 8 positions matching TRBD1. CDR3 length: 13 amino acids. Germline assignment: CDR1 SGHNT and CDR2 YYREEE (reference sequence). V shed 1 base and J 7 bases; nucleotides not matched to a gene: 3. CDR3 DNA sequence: TGTGCCAGCAGCTTGCCGGACAGGGCTGGCTACACCTTC. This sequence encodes CASSLPDRAGYTF.

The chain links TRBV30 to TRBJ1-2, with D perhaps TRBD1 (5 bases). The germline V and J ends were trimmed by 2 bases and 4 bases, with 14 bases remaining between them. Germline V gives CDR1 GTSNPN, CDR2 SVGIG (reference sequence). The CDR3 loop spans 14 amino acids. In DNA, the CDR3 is TGTGCCTGGAGTCCCGGGACCCTCGGCTATGGCTACACCTTC. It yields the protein CAWSPGTLGYGYTF.

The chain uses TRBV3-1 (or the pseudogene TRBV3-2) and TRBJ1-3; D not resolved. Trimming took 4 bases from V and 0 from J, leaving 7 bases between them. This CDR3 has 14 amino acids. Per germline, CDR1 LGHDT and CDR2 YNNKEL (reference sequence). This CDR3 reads CASSLVSSGNTIYF. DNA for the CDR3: TGTGCCAGCAGCCTGGTTTCCTCTGGAAACACCATATATTTT.

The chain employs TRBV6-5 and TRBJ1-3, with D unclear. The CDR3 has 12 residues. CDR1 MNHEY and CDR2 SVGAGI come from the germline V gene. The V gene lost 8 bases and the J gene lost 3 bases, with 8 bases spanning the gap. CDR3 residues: CASQKDGNTIYF. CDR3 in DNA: TGTGCCAGCCAGAAGGATGGAAACACCATATATTTT.

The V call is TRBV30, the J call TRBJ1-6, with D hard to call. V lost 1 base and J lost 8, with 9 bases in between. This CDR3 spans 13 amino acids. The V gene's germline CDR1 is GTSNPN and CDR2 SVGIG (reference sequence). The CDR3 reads CAWSGAVDSPLHF. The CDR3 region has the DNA TGTGCCTGGAGTGGGGCGGTGGATTCACCCCTCCACTTT.

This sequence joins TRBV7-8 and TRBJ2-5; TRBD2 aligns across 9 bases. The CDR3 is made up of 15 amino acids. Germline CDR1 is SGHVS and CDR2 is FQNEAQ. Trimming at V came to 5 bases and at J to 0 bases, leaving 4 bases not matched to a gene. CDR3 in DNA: TGTGCCAGCAGCCCTAGACTAGCGGACCAAGAGACCCAGTACTTC. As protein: CASSPRLADQETQYF.

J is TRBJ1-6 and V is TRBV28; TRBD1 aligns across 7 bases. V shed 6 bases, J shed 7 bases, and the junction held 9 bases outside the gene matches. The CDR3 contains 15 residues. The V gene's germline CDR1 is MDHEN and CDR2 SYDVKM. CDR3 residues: CASSIDTGANSPLHF. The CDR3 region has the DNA TGTGCCAGCAGCATAGATACAGGGGCCAATTCACCCCTCCACTTT.

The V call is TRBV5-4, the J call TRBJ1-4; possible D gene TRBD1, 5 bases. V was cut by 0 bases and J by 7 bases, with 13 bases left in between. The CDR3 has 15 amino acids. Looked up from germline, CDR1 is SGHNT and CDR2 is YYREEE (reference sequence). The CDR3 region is CASSLGPGYGEKLFF. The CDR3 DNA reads TGTGCCAGCAGCTTGGGGCCAGGGTATGGTGAAAAACTGTTTTTT.

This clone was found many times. CDR3 DNA sequence: TGTGCCTGTACGCCCCGGGGAGGGAAAAATTCACCCCTCCACTTT. Protein: CACTPRGGKNSPLHF. V gene TRBV30 combines with J gene TRBJ1-6, with D uncertain. V was pared by 6 bases and J by 7 bases, with 19 bases between. Germline V gene sequence: CDR1 GTSNPN, CDR2 SVGIG (reference sequence). The CDR3 length is 15 residues.

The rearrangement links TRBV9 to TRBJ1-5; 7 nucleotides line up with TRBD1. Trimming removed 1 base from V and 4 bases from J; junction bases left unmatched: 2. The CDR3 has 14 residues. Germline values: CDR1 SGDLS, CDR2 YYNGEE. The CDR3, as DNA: TGTGCCAGCAGCGTAACGGGACAGAATCAGCCCCAGCATTTT. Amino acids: CASSVTGQNQPQHF.

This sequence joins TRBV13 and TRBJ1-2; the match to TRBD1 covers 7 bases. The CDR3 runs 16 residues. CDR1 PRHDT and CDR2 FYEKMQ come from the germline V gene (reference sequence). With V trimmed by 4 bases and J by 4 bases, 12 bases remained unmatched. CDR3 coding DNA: TGTGCCAGCAGCTCCCGGGGAGGGGGCAGGGGCTATGGCTACACCTTC. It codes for CASSSRGGGRGYGYTF.

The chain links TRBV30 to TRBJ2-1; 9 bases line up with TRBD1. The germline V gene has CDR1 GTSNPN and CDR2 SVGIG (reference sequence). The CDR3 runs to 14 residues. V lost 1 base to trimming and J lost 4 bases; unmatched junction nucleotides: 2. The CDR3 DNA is TGTGCCTGGAGTGCGGACAGGGGTTACAATGAGCAGTTCTTC. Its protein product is CAWSADRGYNEQFF.

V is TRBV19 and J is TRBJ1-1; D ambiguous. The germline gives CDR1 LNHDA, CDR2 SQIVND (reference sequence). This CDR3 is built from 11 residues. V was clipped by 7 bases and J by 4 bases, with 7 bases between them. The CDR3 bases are TGTGCCAGTATGCGAGGCACTGAAGCTTTCTTT. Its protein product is CASMRGTEAFF.

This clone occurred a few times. CDR3 loop: CASSKSGTPGSPLHF. CDR3 nucleotides: TGTGCCAGCAGTAAATCCGGGACACCCGGGTCACCCCTCCACTTT. V usage is TRBV6-2 or TRBV6-3 and J usage is TRBJ1-6; maybe TRBD1 (6 bases). This CDR3 region has 15 residues. The ends were cut back, 5 bases at V and 10 bases at J, with 18 bases in the middle. Germline V lookup: CDR1 MNHEY, CDR2 SVGEGT.

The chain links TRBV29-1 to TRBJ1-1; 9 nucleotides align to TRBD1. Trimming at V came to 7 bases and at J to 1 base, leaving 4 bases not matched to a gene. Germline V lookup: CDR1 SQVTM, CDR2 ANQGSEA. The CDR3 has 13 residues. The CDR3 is CSASTGGNTEAFF. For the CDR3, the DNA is TGCAGCGCCTCGACAGGGGGGAACACTGAAGCTTTCTTT.

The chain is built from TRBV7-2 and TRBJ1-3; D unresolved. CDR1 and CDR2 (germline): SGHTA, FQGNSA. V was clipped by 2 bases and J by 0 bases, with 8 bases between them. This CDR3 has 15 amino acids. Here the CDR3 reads CASSLSPSSGNTIYF. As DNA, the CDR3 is TGTGCCAGCAGCTTAAGCCCGAGCTCTGGAAACACCATATATTTT.

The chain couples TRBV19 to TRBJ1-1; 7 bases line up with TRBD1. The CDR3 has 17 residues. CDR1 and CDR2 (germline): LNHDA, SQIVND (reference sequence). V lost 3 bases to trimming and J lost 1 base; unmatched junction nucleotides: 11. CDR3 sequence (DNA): TGTGCCAGTAGTATTAGGCCTCAGGGACAGTGGAACACTGAAGCTTTCTTT. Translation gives CASSIRPQGQWNTEAFF.

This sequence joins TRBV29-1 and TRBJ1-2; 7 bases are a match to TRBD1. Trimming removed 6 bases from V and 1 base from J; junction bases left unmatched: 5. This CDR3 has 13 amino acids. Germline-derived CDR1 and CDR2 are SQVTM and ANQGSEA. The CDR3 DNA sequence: TGCAGCGTCCGACAGGGCTTTAACTATGGCTACACCTTC. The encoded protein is CSVRQGFNYGYTF.

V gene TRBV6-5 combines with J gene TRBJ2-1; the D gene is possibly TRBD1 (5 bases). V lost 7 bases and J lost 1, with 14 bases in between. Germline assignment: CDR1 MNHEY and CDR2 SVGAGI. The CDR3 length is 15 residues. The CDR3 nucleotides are TGTGCCAGCACCCTGTCAAGGGGTTCCTACAATGAGCAGTTCTTC. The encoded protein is CASTLSRGSYNEQFF.